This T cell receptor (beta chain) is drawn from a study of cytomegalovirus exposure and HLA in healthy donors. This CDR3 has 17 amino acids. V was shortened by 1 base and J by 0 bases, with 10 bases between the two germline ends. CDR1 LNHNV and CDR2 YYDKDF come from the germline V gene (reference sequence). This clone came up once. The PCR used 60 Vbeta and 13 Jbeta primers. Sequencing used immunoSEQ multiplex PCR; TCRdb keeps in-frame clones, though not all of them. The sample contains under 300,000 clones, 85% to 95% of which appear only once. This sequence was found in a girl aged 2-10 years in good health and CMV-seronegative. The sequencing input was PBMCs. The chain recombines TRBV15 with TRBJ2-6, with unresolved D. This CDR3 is CATSRAPLASGANVLTF. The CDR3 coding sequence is TGTGCCACCAGCAGAGCCCCCTTAGCCTCTGGGGCCAACGTCCTGACTTTC. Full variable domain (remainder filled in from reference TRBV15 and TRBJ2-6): DAMVIQNPRYQVTQFGKPVTLSCSQTLNHNVMYWYQQKSSQAPKLLFHYYDKDFNNEADTPDNFQSRRPNTSFCFLDIRSPGLGDTAMYLCATSRAPLASGANVLTFGAGSRLTVL.